This T cell receptor (beta chain) originates from a study of beta chain bispecific antibodies for T cell cancers. The overall study: Jurkat cells expressed TRBV12-3; HPB-ALL cells expressed TRBV5-5.

V lost 1 base and J 6 bases, leaving 9 bases between the germline ends. Germline V gene sequence: CDR1 SGHVS, CDR2 FNYEAQ. CDR3 size: 13 residues. Whole-study results and caveats: Normal T cells contributed less of the targeted TRBV signal than the leukemia cells did.

Either OKT3 anti-CD3 antibody or CD3/CD28 beads expanded T cells from blood mononuclear cells over roughly 3 days. TCRdb reanalysed the 5' RACE reads using MiXCR and keeps one entry per CDR3 protein. This sample yields over 20,000 distinct CDR3 sequences, of which under 3% are seen a single time; more than 30% belongs to the top ten. With respect to this clonotype: Its target is not known.

This TCR was sampled from a human donor in good health. Some clones in this sample may be carry-over from other donors' samples. The chain links TRBV7-6 to TRBJ2-5; no definite D call. The sequenced sample was healthy donor T cells cultured with leukemia cells. The CDR3 sequence is CASSLENWKTQYF. The CDR3 DNA reads as TGTGCCAGCAGCTTAGAAAACTGGAAGACCCAGTACTTC. The full variable domain, its missing parts supplied by reference TRBV7-6 and TRBJ2-5, is GAGVSQSPRYKVTKRGQDVALRCDPISGHVSLYWYRQALGQGPEFLTYFNYEAQQDKSGLPNDRFSAERPEGSISTLTIQRTEQRDSAMYRCASSLENWKTQYFGPGTRLLVL.